The next 10 T cell receptor beta chains were all read from a single sample in a study of T cell changes during pregnancy in multiple sclerosis. The protocol was immunoSEQ multiplex PCR, while the TCRdb copy is restricted to in-frame clones and leaves out a portion. The sample shows tens of thousands of clones, around nine tenths of them seen only once. Material: CD4+ T cells from peripheral blood mononuclear cells, obtained in the first trimester of pregnancy. These TCRs come from a female donor with multiple sclerosis, enrolled in a pregnancy study.

CDR3 nucleotides: TGTGCCAGCAGTGAGGCAGGGGGCGTCACTCAGCCCCAGCATTTT. Its translation: CASSEAGGVTQPQHF. The chain is built from TRBV6-1 and TRBJ1-5; 8 bases fit TRBD1. Germline assignment: CDR1 MNHNS and CDR2 SASEGT. This CDR3 is built from 15 residues. V gave up 3 bases and J gave up 6 bases; unmatched junction bases: 7.

This clone was recorded only once. The V call is TRBV19, the J call TRBJ1-5; 12 bases are shared with TRBD1. Trimming removed 10 bases from V and 3 bases from J; junction bases left unmatched: 7. This CDR3 comprises 15 residues. Germline V gene data show CDR1 as LNHDA and CDR2 as SQIVND (reference sequence). CDR3 residues: CATRDRGQDNQPQHF. The CDR3 bases are TGTGCCACCAGGGACAGGGGGCAGGACAATCAGCCCCAGCATTTT.

This clone came up a few times. The gene calls are TRBV9 and TRBJ1-1; TRBD1 is a possible D gene (6 bases). CDR1 and CDR2 (germline): SGDLS, YYNGEE. Trimming stripped 0 bases from V and 5 bases from J, with 17 bases between. There are 16 residues in the CDR3. CDR3 residues: CASSVGAGVVGTEAFF. The DNA for the CDR3 is TGTGCCAGCAGCGTAGGTGCAGGGGTGGTTGGGACTGAAGCTTTCTTT. Supplemented by reference TRBV9 and TRBJ1-1, the full variable domain reads DSGVTQTPKHLITATGQRVTLRCSPRSGDLSVYWYQQSLDQGLQFLIQYYNGEERAKGNILERFSAQQFPDLHSELNLSSLELGDSALYFCASSVGAGVVGTEAFFGQGTRLTVV.

Remarks on this clone: The same CDR3 is also encoded by other DNA sequences in this sample. The V call is TRBV5-1, the J call TRBJ2-3; 8 positions match TRBD1. The CDR3 covers 15 residues. CDR1 is SGHRS, CDR2 YFSETQ, per germline. V trimming: 4 bases; J trimming: 1 base; junction bases outside the gene matches: 5. The CDR3 loop is CASSLRGLGTDTQYF. The DNA of the CDR3 is TGCGCCAGCAGCCTCAGGGGGCTAGGCACAGATACGCAGTATTTT.

This chain links TRBV30 with TRBJ2-1, with TRBD2 matching over 12 bases. The CDR3 has 15 residues. The ends lost 0 bases at V and 4 bases at J; junction bases unmatched: 1. Germline CDR1 and CDR2: GTSNPN and SVGIG (reference sequence). As DNA, the CDR3 is TGTGCCTGGAGTGTAGGGACTAGCGGGTACAATGAGCAGTTCTTC. It yields the protein CAWSVGTSGYNEQFF. Based on the CDR3 plus reference TRBV30 and TRBJ2-1, the full variable domain is SQTIHQWPATLVQPVGSPLSLECTVEGTSNPNLYWYRQAAGRGLQLLFYSVGIGQISSEVPQNLSASRPQDRQFILSSKKLLLSDSGFYLCAWSVGTSGYNEQFFGPGTRLTVL.

The sample holds one count of this clone. V and J are TRBV27 and TRBJ1-4; D is unclear. Trimming shortened V by 6 bases and J by 3 bases, and 20 bases separated the two germline ends. Looked up from germline, CDR1 is MNHEY and CDR2 is SMNVEV (reference sequence). This CDR3 is built from 17 residues. The CDR3 DNA reads TGTGCCAGCAGCCAAGCCGACCTCCTAGGAGCTAATGAAAAACTGTTTTTT. Its translation: CASSQADLLGANEKLFF.

The chain joins TRBV7-9 to TRBJ2-5; 7 bases are a match to TRBD2. Germline CDR1 reads SEHNR; CDR2 reads FQNEAQ (reference sequence). The junction had 14 bases not matched to a gene; V was cut back by 5 bases and J by 5 bases. The CDR3 sequence is 16 residues long. CDR3 in amino acids: CASSPLGGRTEETQYF. CDR3 sequence (DNA): TGTGCCAGCAGCCCCCTGGGGGGGAGGACTGAGGAGACCCAGTACTTC.

The chain recombines TRBV4-1 with TRBJ1-2; 9 bases are shared with TRBD1. CDR3 size: 15 residues. The ends lost 9 bases at V and 4 bases at J; junction bases unmatched: 12. The germline gives CDR1 MGHRA, CDR2 YSYEKL. The CDR3 here is CASGTGSVNLYGYTF. The CDR3 DNA reads as TGCGCCAGTGGGACAGGGAGCGTCAACCTCTATGGCTACACCTTC.

The chain has TRBV27 and TRBJ2-1; possibly TRBD1 for D (5 bases). Germline V gene data show CDR1 as MNHEY and CDR2 as SMNVEV (reference sequence). The CDR3 runs to 18 residues. Trimming stripped 6 bases from V and 2 bases from J, with 23 bases between. CDR3 bases: TGTGCCAGCAGCCGAAGGAGTCCCAGGGTGGACCCCTACAATGAGCAGTTCTTC. It codes for CASSRRSPRVDPYNEQFF.

The V and J genes are TRBV7-2 and TRBJ2-7; tentatively, D is TRBD2 (5 bases). Per germline, CDR1 SGHTA and CDR2 FQGNSA. The CDR3 length is 13 residues. The V gene lost 8 bases and the J gene lost 2 bases, with 13 bases spanning the gap. CDR3 sequence: CASGRTGTYEQYF. In DNA, the CDR3 is TGTGCCAGCGGTCGGACTGGAACCTACGAGCAGTACTTC. Drawing the rest from reference TRBV7-2 and TRBJ2-7, the complete variable domain is GAGVSQSPSNKVTEKGKDVELRCDPISGHTALYWYRQSLGQGLEFLIYFQGNSAPDKSGLPSDRFSAERTGGSVSTLTIQRTQQEDSAVYLCASGRTGTYEQYFGPGTRLTVT.